The 16 T cell receptor beta chains below all came from one sample that was sequenced in a study of blood T cell repertoires in COVID-19. Only in-frame clones appear in the TCRdb table, and some are missing; sequencing was by immunoSEQ multiplex PCR. The sample yields about 340,000 clones, approximately 83% seen once. The sample taken for sequencing was PBMCs or T cells enriched from blood (not recorded which). The receptors were sampled from a middle-aged woman with acute COVID-19.

V usage is TRBV28 and J usage is TRBJ1-2, with 9 bases matching TRBD1. With 5 bases clipped from V and 3 bases from J, the junction kept 7 bases outside the gene matches. There are 15 residues in the CDR3. Germline V gene lookup returns CDR1 MDHEN and CDR2 SYDVKM. The CDR3 sequence is CASSPRTGAYYGYTF. In DNA, the CDR3 is TGTGCCAGCAGTCCCCGGACAGGGGCGTACTATGGCTACACCTTC.

The rearrangement uses TRBV2 and TRBJ2-1; 7 nucleotides agree with TRBD1. V gave up 2 bases and J gave up 4 bases; unmatched junction bases: 5. The CDR3 sequence is 15 residues long. The V gene's germline CDR1 is SNHLY and CDR2 FYNNEI. The chain's CDR3 is CASSETGQKYNEQFF. The CDR3 coding sequence is TGTGCCAGCAGTGAAACGGGACAGAAGTACAATGAGCAGTTCTTC.

Comments on this clone: Its ends do not fully match the called genes, so a read error is possible. The chain recombines TRBV7-9 with TRBJ2-7; TRBD2 might be the D (5 bases). The CDR3 extends over 17 amino acids. Germline CDR1 and CDR2: SEHNR and FQNEAQ (reference sequence). The DNA of the CDR3 is TGTGCCAGCAGCCTAGCTCCTGGCGCAGGCGTTACCTACGAGCAGTACTTC. Amino acid sequence: CASSLAPGAGVTYEQYF.

J is TRBJ1-3 and V is TRBV7-2; tentative D call: TRBD1 (6 bases). V was cut by 5 bases and J by 2 bases, with 16 bases left in between. Looked up from germline, CDR1 is SGHTA and CDR2 is FQGNSA. The CDR3 runs 16 residues. The DNA of the CDR3 is TGTGCCAGCAGCCCCTCAGGGGAACGGACTGGAAACACCATATATTTT. Protein: CASSPSGERTGNTIYF.

To note about this clone: The same CDR3 can be traced to other DNA sequences in this sample. The genes are TRBV18 and TRBJ1-1; 8 bases are a match to TRBD1. V gave up 1 base and J gave up 1 base; unmatched junction bases: 2. Germline V gene sequence: CDR1 KGHSH, CDR2 LQKENI. CDR3 size: 15 residues. The chain's CDR3 is CASSPLGQGNTEAFF. The CDR3 DNA follows: TGTGCCAGCTCACCACTAGGACAGGGGAACACTGAAGCTTTCTTT.

The chain joins TRBV6-5 to TRBJ1-6; D may be TRBD1 (6 bases). V gave up 0 bases and J gave up 7 bases, with 10 bases separating them. The CDR3 contains 15 residues. Germline CDR1 reads MNHEY; CDR2 reads SVGAGI. CDR3 in amino acids: CASSYSQGINSPLHF. CDR3 nucleotides: TGTGCCAGCAGTTACTCACAGGGAATCAATTCACCCCTCCACTTT.

The chain carries TRBV12-3 or TRBV12-4 and TRBJ1-1, with unresolved D. The CDR3 consists of 13 residues. V was shortened by 6 bases and J by 3 bases, with 11 bases between the two germline ends. CDR3 sequence reads: CASRENTYTEAFF. The CDR3 DNA sequence: TGTGCCAGCAGAGAAAACACGTACACTGAAGCTTTCTTT.

The J gene is TRBJ2-2, the V gene TRBV27, with D hard to call. This CDR3 has 14 amino acids. Per the germline V gene, CDR1 is MNHEY and CDR2 is SMNVEV (reference sequence). V lost 2 bases and J lost 3, with 7 bases in between. The CDR3 region is CASSLITDTGELFF. The CDR3 DNA reads as TGTGCCAGCAGTTTAATCACGGACACCGGGGAGCTGTTTTTT.

This chain links TRBV2 with TRBJ1-4; possibly TRBD1 for D (5 bases). The CDR3 has 15 amino acids. Trimming left V 4 bases short and J 0 bases short, with 9 bases between. Germline loops: CDR1 SNHLY, CDR2 FYNNEI. The CDR3 is CASSVRGATNEKLFF. CDR3 DNA: TGTGCCAGCAGTGTTCGGGGGGCAACTAATGAAAAACTGTTTTTT.

To note about this clone: The same CDR3 is also encoded by other DNA sequences in this sample. This chain links TRBV18 with TRBJ2-1, with D maybe TRBD2 (5 bases). The CDR3 is 15 amino acids. In germline, CDR1 is KGHSH, CDR2 LQKENI. The V end was cut by 6 bases, the J end by 0 bases, with 12 bases between. The CDR3 DNA is TGTGCCAGCTCTCCGACGGGGAGCTCCTACAATGAGCAGTTCTTC. As protein: CASSPTGSSYNEQFF. Based on the CDR3 plus reference TRBV18 and TRBJ2-1, the full variable domain is NAGVMQNPRHLVRRRGQEARLRCSPMKGHSHVYWYRQLPEEGLKFMVYLQKENIIDESGMPKERFSAEFPKEGPSILRIQQVVRGDSAAYFCASSPTGSSYNEQFFGPGTRLTVL.

This chain joins TRBV27 and TRBJ2-3, with 8 bases aligning to TRBD1. The V and J ends lost 5 bases and 3 bases, in that order; junction bases with no gene match: 7. Germline assignment: CDR1 MNHEY and CDR2 SMNVEV (reference sequence). The CDR3 is made up of 15 amino acids. CDR3 coding DNA: TGTGCCAGCAGTCCCGGGACAGGCTGGACAGATACGCAGTATTTT. Protein sequence: CASSPGTGWTDTQYF.

The chain couples TRBV14 to TRBJ1-3; maybe TRBD1 (5 bases). Trimming cost V 1 base and J 0 bases, with 16 bases left between them. The germline V gene encodes CDR1 SGHDN and CDR2 FVKESK. The CDR3 extends over 18 amino acids. Written as DNA, the CDR3 is TGTGCCAGCAGCCAAGGATACAAGGGGCGAAGCTCTGGAAACACCATATATTTT. Its protein is CASSQGYKGRSSGNTIYF.

The rearrangement links TRBV10-1 to TRBJ2-1, with TRBD2 as a possible D gene (5 bases). Trimming pared 10 bases from V and 4 bases from J, leaving 20 bases between. Germline CDR1 WNHNN, CDR2 SYGVQD (reference sequence). The CDR3 consists of 15 residues. This CDR3 reads CAIPSSSRGYNEQFF. As DNA, the CDR3 is TGCGCCATCCCTAGCTCCTCCCGCGGGTACAATGAGCAGTTCTTC.

This clone was picked up one time. The gene calls are TRBV19 and TRBJ1-2, with D possibly being TRBD1 (6 bases). This CDR3 is 17 amino acids long. Germline V gives CDR1 LNHDA, CDR2 SQIVND (reference sequence). V was trimmed by 7 bases and J by 2 bases, leaving 23 bases between them. The CDR3 DNA follows: TGTGCCAGTAACGCCATAAGCTACAGGGACCCGAACTATGGCTACACCTTC. Protein sequence: CASNAISYRDPNYGYTF.

The rearrangement uses TRBV5-1 and TRBJ1-1; TRBD1 matches at 10 bases. The CDR3 has 14 amino acids. With V trimmed by 4 bases and J by 5 bases, 5 bases remained unmatched. In germline, CDR1 is SGHRS, CDR2 YFSETQ. The CDR3 loop is CASSGQGVGTEAFF. The CDR3 DNA reads as TGCGCCAGCAGCGGACAGGGGGTTGGGACTGAAGCTTTCTTT.

This sequence joins TRBV7-2 and TRBJ2-3, with D tentatively TRBD1 (6 bases). Germline CDR1 SGHTA, CDR2 FQGNSA. The CDR3 runs to 17 residues. The germline V and J ends were trimmed by 1 base and 6 bases, with 20 bases remaining between them. Written as DNA, the CDR3 is TGTGCCAGCAGCTTAGAGAATACAGGGCTAAGTCAGGATACGCAGTATTTT. As protein: CASSLENTGLSQDTQYF. Based on the CDR3 plus reference TRBV7-2 and TRBJ2-3, the full variable domain is GAGVSQSPSNKVTEKGKDVELRCDPISGHTALYWYRQSLGQGLEFLIYFQGNSAPDKSGLPSDRFSAERTGGSVSTLTIQRTQQEDSAVYLCASSLENTGLSQDTQYFGPGTRLTVL.